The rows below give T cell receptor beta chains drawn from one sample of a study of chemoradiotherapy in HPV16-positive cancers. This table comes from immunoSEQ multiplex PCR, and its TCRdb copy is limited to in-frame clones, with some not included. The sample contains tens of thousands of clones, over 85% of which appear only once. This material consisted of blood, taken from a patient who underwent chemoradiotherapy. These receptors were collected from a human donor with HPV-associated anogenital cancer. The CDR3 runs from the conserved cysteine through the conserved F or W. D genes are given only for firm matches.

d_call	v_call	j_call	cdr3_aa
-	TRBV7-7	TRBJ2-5	CASSLDYQETQYF
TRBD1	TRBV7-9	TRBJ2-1	CASSSIQGANYNEQFF
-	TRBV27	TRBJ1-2	CASSLFYGLNYGYTF
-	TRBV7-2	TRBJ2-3	CASSLGAGGPTTDTQYF
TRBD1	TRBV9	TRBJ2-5	CASSATGTDQETQYF
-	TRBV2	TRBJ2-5	CASSPGPIQETQYF
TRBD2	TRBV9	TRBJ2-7	CASSVGQTSVDEQYF
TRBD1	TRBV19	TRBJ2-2	CASRDRATTGELFF
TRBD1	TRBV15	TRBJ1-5	CATSVGQGRNQPQHF
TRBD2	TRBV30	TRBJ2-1	CASTAGLAGVKAVNEQFF
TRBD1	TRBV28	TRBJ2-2	CASNPAAETGVTGELFF
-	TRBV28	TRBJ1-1	CASSPRGRGAFF
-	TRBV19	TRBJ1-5	CASSIAGAFNQPQHF
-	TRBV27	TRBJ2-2	CASKLSTQNTGELFF
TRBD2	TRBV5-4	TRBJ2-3	CASSVRLAGEGDTQYF
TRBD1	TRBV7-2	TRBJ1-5	CASSRSKGAGQPQHF
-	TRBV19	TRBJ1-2	CASSRVEGGYTF
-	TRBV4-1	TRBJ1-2	CASSQEGRGYGYTF
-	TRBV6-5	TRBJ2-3	CASSPRAGGTDTQYF
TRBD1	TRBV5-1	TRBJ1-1	CASSPGQGGEAFF
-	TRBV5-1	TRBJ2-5	CASRRDSPDETQYF
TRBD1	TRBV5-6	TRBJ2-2	CASSTGQTGELFF
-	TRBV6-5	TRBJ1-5	CASRYSARVNQPQHF